The source of this T cell receptor (beta chain) is a study of tumor-infiltrating lymphocytes in primary liver carcinoma. Study-level findings and limits: Tumor specimens were characterized by a significantly higher top-250-clone fraction than blood (p = 0.039). Relative to tumor region pairs, the tumor-adjacent and tumor-blood pairs showed overlap that was lower.

CDR3 length: 13 amino acids. The germline V gene encodes CDR1 MNHEY and CDR2 SVGEGT. From unsorted bulk tissue weighing about 18-30 mg, DNA and RNA were co-extracted. There were only treatment-naive patients, all with chronic HBV infection. Regarding this clonotype: Its specificity is not known. At one end, the junction sequence differs from germline, possibly due to a read error.

Starting material of around 490 ng total RNA yielded TCR beta cDNA via a constant-region primer. Amplification in three nested multiplex PCR rounds with slightly modified ARM-PCR gave rise to TCR beta libraries. A C-beta reverse primer and TRBV1-TRBV30 forward primers served in each of the first two PCR rounds, at 10 cycles apiece. Each CDR3 protein is one row after TCRdb ran MiXCR on the multiplex PCR reads. The sample lists 150,000 to 200,000 distinct CDR3 sequences; over 80% were seen once. Sequencing input: tumor tissue from primary liver carcinoma. The gene calls are TRBV6-2 or TRBV6-3 and TRBJ2-7; D remains ambiguous. The TCR comes from a man aged 35 to 55 with primary liver carcinoma and hepatitis B virus infection. This CDR3 reads CASGYEIPYEQYF. In DNA form, the CDR3 reads TGTGCCAGCGGTTACGAGATTCCCTACGAGCAATACTTC.